This entry features one T cell receptor beta chain sequence. Other DNA variants within this sample encode the same CDR3. The sample comes from a study of Ad26.COV2.S vaccination and SARS-CoV-2 variants. Some clones are missing from TCRdb's copy, which holds only in-frame ones; the method was immunoSEQ multiplex PCR. The table records just over 350,000 clones, 70% to 90% of them present only once. V lost 3 bases and J lost 1; bases outside the gene matches: 4. Germline-derived CDR1 and CDR2 are KGHSH and LQKENI. The CDR3 has 15 amino acids. Sample treatment: 19 received Ad26.COV2.S at low or high dose, single or two shots; about 5 received placebo; per-sample allocation not given. On day 63 after the first injection, vaccine and placebo recipients gave samples.

This rearrangement joins TRBV18 to TRBJ1-1, with 8 bases fitting TRBD1. The sample consisted of peripheral blood, taken in a trial of Ad26.COV2.S vaccine versus placebo. The source of this sequence is a person aged 18 to 65 who received the Ad26.COV2.S COVID-19 vaccine or a placebo. The chain's CDR3 is CASSPGQAGNTEAFF. CDR3 DNA: TGTGCCAGCTCACCGGGACAGGCGGGGAACACTGAAGCTTTCTTT.